The present TCR beta chain was sequenced within a study of CD8+CD57+ T cells in acquired aplastic anemia. Overall study context: Sorted CD4+ and CD8+ cell DNA averaged around 3 ug.

Genomic DNA, the template, was used for profiling of the TCR beta VDJ and CDR3. TCRdb passed the reads through MiXCR, listing each CDR3 protein once. The sample shows 400,000 to 450,000 distinct CDR3 sequences, 60% to 80% of them seen only once. Germline V gene data show CDR1 as SGHAT and CDR2 as FQNNGV. The CDR3 runs to 12 residues. V was shortened by 5 bases and J by 7 bases, with 11 bases between the two germline ends. J is TRBJ2-5 and V is TRBV11-2; D not certain. The sequence came from a human donor in good health, serving as a control. The sequenced sample consisted of sorted CD4+, CD8+, or CD8+CD57+ T cells (not recorded which) from PBMCs. CDR3 region: CASSPLERTQYF. DNA of the CDR3: TGTGCCAGCAGCCCCCTTGAGCGGACCCAGTACTTC.